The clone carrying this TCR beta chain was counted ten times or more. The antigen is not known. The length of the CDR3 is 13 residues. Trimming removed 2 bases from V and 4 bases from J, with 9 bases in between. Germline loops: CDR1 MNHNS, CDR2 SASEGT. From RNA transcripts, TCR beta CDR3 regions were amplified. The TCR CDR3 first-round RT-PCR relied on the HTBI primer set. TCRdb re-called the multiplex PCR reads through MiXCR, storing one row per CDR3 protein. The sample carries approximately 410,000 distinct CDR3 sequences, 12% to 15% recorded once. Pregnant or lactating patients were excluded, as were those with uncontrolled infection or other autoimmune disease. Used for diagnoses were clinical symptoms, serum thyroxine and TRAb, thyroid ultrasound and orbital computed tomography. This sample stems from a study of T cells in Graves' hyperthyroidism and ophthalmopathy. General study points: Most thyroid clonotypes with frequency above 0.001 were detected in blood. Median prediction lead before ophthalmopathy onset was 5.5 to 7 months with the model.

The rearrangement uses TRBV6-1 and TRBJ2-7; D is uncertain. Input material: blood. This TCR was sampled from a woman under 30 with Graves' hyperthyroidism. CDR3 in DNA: TGTGCCAGCAGTGAATTTTGGGGTTACGAGCAGTACTTC. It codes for CASSEFWGYEQYF.